The TCR beta chain described here comes from a study of blood T cell repertoires in COVID-19. Study as a whole: Spain, Italy and the United States supplied samples that represented acute and convalescent COVID-19.

As originally analysed: Estimation of nucleated cell counts was performed using reference gene primer amplification. Profiling relied on immunoSEQ multiplex PCR, and the TCRdb table lists in-frame clones only, not all of them. Clonal size and the V and J genes are those of that table, whereas D and trimming came from the DNA. The sample yields approximately 22,000 clones, less than 75% seen once. Germline assignment: CDR1 LNHDA and CDR2 SQIVND (reference sequence). The CDR3 has 15 residues. V dropped 8 bases and J dropped 6; count of bases not matched to a gene: 11. The receptor was isolated from a human donor in a cohort sampled during active or convalescent COVID-19. The chain links TRBV19 to TRBJ2-2; 8 positions agree with TRBD2. Sequenced material: peripheral blood. CDR3 nucleotides: TGTGCCAGTGGGGTTCCGGGACTAGTATCCGGGGAGCTGTTTTTT. Amino acid sequence: CASGVPGLVSGELFF.